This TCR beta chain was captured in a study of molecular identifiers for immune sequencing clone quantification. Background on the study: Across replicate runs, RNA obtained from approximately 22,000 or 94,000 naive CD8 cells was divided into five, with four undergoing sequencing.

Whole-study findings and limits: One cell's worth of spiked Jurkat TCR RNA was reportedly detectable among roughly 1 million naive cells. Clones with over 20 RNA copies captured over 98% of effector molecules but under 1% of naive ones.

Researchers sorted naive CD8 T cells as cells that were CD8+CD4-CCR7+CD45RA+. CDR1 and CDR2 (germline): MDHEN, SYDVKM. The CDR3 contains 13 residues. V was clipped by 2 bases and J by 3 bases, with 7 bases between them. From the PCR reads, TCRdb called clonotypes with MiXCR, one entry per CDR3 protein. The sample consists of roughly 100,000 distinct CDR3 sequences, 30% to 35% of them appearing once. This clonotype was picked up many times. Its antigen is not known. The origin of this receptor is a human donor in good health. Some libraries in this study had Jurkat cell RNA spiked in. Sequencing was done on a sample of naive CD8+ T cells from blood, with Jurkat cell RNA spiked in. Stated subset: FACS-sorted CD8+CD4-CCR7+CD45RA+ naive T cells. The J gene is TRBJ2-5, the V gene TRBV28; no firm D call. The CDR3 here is CASSLLAEETQYF. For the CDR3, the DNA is TGTGCCAGCAGTTTACTGGCGGAAGAGACCCAGTACTTC. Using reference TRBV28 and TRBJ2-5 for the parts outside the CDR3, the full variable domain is DVKVTQSSRYLVKRTGEKVFLECVQDMDHENMFWYRQDPGLGLRLIYFSYDVKMKEKGDIPEGYSVSREKKERFSLILESASTNQTSMYLCASSLLAEETQYFGPGTRLLVL.